A single T cell receptor (beta chain) is shown here with its context. These data come from a study of shared clonotypes between healthy human individuals. Sequencing used immunoSEQ multiplex PCR; TCRdb keeps in-frame clones, though not all of them. The data contain fewer than 2.5 million clones, 80% to 95% of them singletons. This CDR3 has 18 amino acids. V lost 5 bases, J lost 2 bases, and 8 bases stayed unmatched. From germline, CDR1 is SGHAT and CDR2 FQNNGV. The rearrangement links TRBV11-2 to TRBJ2-6; 11 nucleotides match TRBD1. This TCR derives from a man aged 18-30 years in good health. Some clones in this sample may be carry-over from other donors' samples. Sequencing used naive CD4+ T cells from PBMCs. Sample subset: CD45RA+ positively selected. The CDR3 protein is CASSARDRGEAGANVLTF. CDR3 nucleotides: TGTGCCAGCAGCGCCCGGGACAGGGGGGAGGCTGGGGCCAACGTCCTGACTTTC. Full variable domain (missing parts from reference TRBV11-2 and TRBJ2-6): EAGVAQSPRYKIIEKRQSVAFWCNPISGHATLYWYQQILGQGPKLLIQFQNNGVVDDSQLPKDRFSAERLKGVDSTLKIQPAKLEDSAVYLCASSARDRGEAGANVLTFGAGSRLTVL.